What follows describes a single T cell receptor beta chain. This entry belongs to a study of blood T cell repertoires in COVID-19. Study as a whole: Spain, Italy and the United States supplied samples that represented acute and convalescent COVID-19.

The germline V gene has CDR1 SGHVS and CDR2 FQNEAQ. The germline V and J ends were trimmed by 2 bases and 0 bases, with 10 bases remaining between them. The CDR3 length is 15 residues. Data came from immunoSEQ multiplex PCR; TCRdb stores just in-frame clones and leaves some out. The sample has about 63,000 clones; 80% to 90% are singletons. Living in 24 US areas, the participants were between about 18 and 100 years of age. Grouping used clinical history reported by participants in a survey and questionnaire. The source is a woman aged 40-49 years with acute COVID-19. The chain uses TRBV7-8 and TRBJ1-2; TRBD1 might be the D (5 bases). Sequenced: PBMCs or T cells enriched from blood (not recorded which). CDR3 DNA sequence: TGTGCCAGCAGCTTATCCAGGGTATCTAACTATGGCTACACCTTC. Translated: CASSLSRVSNYGYTF.